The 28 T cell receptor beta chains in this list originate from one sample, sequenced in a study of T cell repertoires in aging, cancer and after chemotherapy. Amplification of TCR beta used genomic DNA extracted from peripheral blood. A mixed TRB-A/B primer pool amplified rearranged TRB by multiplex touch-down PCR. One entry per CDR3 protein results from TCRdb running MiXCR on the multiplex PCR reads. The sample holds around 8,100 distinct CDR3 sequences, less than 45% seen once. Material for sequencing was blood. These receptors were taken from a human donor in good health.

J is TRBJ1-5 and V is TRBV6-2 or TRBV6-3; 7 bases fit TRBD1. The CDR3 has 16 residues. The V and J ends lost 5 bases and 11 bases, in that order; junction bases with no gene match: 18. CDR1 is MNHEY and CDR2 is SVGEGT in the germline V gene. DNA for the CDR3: TGTGCCAGCAGTCTTGGACAGGCGATGCCGTCGTCGGCCCAGCATTTT. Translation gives CASSLGQAMPSSAQHF.

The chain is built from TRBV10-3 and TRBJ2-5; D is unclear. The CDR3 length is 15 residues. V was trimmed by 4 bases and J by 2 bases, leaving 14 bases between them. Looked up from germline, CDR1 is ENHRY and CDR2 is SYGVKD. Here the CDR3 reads CAISGLHRSQETQYF. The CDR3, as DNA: TGTGCCATCAGTGGCCTACACAGATCTCAAGAGACCCAGTACTTC.

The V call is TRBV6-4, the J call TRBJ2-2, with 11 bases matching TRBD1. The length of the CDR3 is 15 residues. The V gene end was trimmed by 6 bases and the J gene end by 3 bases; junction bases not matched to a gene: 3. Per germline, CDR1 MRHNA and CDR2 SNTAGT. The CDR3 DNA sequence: TGTGCCAGCAGCCGGGACAGGGGGTACACCGGGGAGCTGTTTTTT. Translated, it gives CASSRDRGYTGELFF.

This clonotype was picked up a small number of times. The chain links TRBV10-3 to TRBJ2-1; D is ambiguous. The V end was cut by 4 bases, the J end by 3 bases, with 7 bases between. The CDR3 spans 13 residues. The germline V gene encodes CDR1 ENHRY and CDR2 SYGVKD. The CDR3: CAISAYSYNEQFF. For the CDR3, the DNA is TGTGCCATCAGTGCCTACAGCTACAATGAGCAGTTCTTC.

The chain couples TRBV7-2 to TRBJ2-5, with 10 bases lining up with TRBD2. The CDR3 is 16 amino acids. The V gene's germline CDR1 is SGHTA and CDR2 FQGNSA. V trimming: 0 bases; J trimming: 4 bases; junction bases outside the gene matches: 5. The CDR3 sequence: CASSLAASGGRETQYF. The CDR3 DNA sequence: TGTGCCAGCAGCTTAGCAGCTAGCGGGGGACGAGAGACCCAGTACTTC.

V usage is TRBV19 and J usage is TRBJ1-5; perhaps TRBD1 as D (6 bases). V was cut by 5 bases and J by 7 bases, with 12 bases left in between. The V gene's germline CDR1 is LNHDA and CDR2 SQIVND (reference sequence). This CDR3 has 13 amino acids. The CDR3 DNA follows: TGTGCCAGTAGTCCTTTTGGGGGCCAGCCCCAGCATTTT. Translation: CASSPFGGQPQHF.

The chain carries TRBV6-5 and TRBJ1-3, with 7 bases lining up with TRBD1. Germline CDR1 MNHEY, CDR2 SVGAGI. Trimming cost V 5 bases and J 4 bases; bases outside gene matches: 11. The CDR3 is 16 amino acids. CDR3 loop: CASSEGIGGGGNTIYF. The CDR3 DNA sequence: TGTGCCAGCAGTGAAGGGATTGGAGGGGGCGGAAACACCATATATTTT.

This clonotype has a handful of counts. CDR3: CSAGMTGGYYEQYF. DNA for the CDR3: TGCAGTGCTGGGATGACAGGGGGGTACTACGAGCAGTACTTC. This sequence joins TRBV20-1 and TRBJ2-7, with 9 bases that match TRBD1. The trim removed 5 bases at V and 3 bases at J, leaving 8 bases unmatched. The CDR3 is 14 residues long. In germline, CDR1 is DFQATT, CDR2 SNEGSKA (reference sequence).

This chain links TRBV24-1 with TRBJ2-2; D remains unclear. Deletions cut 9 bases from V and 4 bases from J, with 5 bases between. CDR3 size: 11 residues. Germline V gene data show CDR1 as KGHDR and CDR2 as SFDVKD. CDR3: CATSSTGELFF. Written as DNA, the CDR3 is TGTGCCACCTCTTCCACCGGGGAGCTGTTTTTT.

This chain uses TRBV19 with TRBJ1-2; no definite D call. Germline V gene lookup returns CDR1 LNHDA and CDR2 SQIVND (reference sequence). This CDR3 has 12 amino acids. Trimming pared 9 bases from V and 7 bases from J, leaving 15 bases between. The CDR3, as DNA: TGTGCCAGCGGGCTTCCTGTTTCTGGCTACACCTTC. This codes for CASGLPVSGYTF.

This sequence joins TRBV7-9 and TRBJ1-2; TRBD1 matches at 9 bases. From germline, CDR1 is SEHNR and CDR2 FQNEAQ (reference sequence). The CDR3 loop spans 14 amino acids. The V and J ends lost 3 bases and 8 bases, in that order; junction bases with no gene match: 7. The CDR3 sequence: CASSFEQGARGYTF. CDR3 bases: TGTGCCAGCAGCTTTGAACAGGGGGCTAGGGGCTACACCTTC.

Here the CDR3 DNA reads TGCGCCAGCAGCCCGGGACAGGGGGCGATCAATCAGCCCCAGCATTTT. Translated, it gives CASSPGQGAINQPQHF. The chain has TRBV4-1 and TRBJ1-5, with 12 bases lining up with TRBD1. The CDR3 extends over 16 amino acids. The J segment lost 3 bases and the V segment lost 4 bases, leaving 4 bases of the junction unmatched. Germline CDR1 and CDR2: MGHRA and YSYEKL.

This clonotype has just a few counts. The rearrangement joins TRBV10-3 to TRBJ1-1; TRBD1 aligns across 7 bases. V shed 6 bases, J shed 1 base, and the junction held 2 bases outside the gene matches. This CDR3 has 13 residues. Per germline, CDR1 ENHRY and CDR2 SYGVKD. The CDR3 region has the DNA TGTGCCATCAGACAGGGGCGGAACACTGAAGCTTTCTTT. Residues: CAIRQGRNTEAFF.

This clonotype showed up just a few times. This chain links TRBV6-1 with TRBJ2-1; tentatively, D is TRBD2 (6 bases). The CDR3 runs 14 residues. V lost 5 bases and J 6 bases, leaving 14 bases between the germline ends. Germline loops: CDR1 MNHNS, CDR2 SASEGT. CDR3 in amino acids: CASSLTGGGNEQFF. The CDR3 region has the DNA TGTGCCAGCAGTCTGACCGGGGGAGGCAATGAGCAGTTCTTC.

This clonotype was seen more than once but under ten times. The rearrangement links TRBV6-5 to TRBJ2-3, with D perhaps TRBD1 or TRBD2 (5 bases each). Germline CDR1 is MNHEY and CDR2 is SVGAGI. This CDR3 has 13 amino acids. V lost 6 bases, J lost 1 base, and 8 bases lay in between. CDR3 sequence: CASRGTGTDTQYF. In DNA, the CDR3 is TGTGCCAGCAGGGGGACGGGCACAGATACGCAGTATTTT.

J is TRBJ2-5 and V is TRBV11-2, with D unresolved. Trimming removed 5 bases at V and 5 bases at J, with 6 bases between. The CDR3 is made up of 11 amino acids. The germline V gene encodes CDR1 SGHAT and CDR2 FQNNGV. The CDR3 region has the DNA TGTGCCAGCAGCCTCGAGGAGACCCAGTACTTC. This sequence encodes CASSLEETQYF.

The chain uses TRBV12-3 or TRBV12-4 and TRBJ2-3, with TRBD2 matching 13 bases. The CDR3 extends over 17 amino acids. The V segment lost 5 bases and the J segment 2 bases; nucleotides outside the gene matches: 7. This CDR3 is CASSGRGTSGDTDTQYF. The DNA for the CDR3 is TGTGCCAGCAGTGGCCGGGGGACTAGCGGGGACACAGATACGCAGTATTTT.

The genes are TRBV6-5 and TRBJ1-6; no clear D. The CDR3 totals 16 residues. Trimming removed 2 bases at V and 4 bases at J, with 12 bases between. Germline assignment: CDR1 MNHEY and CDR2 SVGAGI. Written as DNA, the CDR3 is TGTGCCAGCAGTTACGCCGGAGGGTCATATAATTCACCCCTCCACTTT. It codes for CASSYAGGSYNSPLHF.

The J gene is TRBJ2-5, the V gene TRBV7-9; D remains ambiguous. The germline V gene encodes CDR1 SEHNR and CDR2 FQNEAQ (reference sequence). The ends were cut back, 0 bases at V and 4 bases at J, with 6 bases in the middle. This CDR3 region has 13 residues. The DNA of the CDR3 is TGTGCCAGCAGCTTAGCGTCGGCAGAGACCCAGTACTTC. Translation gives CASSLASAETQYF.

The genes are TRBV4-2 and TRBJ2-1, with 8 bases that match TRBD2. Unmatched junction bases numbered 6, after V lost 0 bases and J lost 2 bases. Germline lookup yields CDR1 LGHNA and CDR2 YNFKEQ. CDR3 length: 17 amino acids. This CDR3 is CASSQEAAGGPYNEQFF. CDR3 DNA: TGTGCCAGCAGCCAAGAGGCGGCGGGGGGCCCCTACAATGAGCAGTTCTTC.

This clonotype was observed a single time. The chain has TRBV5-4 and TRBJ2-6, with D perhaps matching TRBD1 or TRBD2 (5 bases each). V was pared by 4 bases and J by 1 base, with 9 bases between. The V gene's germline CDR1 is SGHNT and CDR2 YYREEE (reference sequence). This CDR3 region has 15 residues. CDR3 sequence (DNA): TGTGCCAGCAGCCCTGGGGGTTCTGGGGCCAACGTCCTGACTTTC. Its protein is CASSPGGSGANVLTF.

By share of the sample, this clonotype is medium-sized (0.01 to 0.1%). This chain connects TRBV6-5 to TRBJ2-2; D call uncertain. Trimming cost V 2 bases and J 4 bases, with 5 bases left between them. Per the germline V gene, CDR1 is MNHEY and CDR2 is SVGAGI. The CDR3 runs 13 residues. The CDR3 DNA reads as TGTGCCAGCAGTTACGATATCACCGGGGAGCTGTTTTTT. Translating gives CASSYDITGELFF.

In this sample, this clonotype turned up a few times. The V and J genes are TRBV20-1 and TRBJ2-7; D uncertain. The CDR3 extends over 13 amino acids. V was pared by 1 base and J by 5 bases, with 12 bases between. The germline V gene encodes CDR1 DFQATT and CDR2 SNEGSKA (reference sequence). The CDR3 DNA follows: TGCAGTGCTAGAGCCCTGATACTGGACGAGCAGTACTTC. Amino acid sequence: CSARALILDEQYF.

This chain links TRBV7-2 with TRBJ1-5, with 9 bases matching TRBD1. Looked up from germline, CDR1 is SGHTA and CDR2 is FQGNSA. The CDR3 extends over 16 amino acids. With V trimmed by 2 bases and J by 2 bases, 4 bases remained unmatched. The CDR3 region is CASSLRTGVGNQPQHF. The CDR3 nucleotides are TGTGCCAGCAGCTTAAGGACAGGGGTCGGCAATCAGCCCCAGCATTTT. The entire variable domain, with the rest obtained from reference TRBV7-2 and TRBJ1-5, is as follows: GAGVSQSPSNKVTEKGKDVELRCDPISGHTALYWYRQSLGQGLEFLIYFQGNSAPDKSGLPSDRFSAERTGGSVSTLTIQRTQQEDSAVYLCASSLRTGVGNQPQHFGDGTRLSIL.

The CDR3 nucleotides read TGTGCCAGCAGCTTTCCTTTGGGGGAACTTTCGAACACCGGGGAGCTGTTTTTT. This encodes CASSFPLGELSNTGELFF. The chain couples TRBV7-9 to TRBJ2-2; D tentatively reads TRBD1 or TRBD2 (5 bases each). The CDR3 spans 18 residues. Deletions cut 3 bases from V and 0 bases from J, with 17 bases between. In germline, CDR1 is SEHNR, CDR2 FQNEAQ (reference sequence).

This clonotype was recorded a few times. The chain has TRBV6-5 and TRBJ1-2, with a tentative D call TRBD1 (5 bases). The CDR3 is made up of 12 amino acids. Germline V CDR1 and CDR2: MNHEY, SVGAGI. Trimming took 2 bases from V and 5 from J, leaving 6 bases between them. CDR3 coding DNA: TGTGCCAGCAGTTACGGGGGATATGGCTACACCTTC. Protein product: CASSYGGYGYTF.

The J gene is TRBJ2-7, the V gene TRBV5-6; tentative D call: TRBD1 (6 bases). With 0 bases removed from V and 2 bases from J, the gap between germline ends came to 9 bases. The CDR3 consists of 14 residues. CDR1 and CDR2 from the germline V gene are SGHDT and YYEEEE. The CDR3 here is CASSLEGETYEQYF. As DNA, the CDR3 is TGTGCCAGCAGCTTGGAGGGGGAAACCTACGAGCAGTACTTC.

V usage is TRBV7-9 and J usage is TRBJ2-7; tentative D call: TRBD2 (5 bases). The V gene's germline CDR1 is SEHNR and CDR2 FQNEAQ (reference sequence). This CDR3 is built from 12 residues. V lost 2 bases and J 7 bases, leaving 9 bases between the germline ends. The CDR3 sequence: CASSLSEGEQYF. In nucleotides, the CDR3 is TGTGCCAGCAGCTTATCTGAGGGAGAGCAGTACTTC.